The clone carrying this T cell receptor (beta chain) was picked up many times. The data derive from a study of neurological immune-mediated disorders. This CDR3 is 14 amino acids long. Germline CDR1 is SGHTA and CDR2 is FQGNSA. V lost 5 bases and J lost 7, with 17 bases in between. TCRdb re-analysed the 5' RACE reads in MiXCR, keeping a single row per CDR3 protein. The sample has about 66,000 distinct CDR3 sequences, 4.8% seen once. This TCR was recovered from an older woman with multiple sclerosis. The V gene is TRBV7-2, the J gene TRBJ1-2, with D perhaps TRBD1 (6 bases). Sample: PBMCs. The CDR3 spells CASSRDTIPSGYTF. The CDR3 bases are TGTGCCAGCAGCAGGGACACCATCCCGTCTGGCTACACCTTC.